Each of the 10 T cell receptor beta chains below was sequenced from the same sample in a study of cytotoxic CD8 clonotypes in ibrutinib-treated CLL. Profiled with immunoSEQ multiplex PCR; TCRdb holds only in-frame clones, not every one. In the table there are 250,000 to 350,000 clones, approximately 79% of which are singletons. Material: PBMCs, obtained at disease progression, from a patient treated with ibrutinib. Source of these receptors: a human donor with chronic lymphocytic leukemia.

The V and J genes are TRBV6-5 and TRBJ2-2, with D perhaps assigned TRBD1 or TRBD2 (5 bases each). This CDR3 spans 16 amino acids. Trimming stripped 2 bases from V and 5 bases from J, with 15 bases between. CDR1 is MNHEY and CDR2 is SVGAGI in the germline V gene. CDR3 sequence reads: CASSYGQGRRTGELFF. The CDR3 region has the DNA TGTGCCAGCAGTTACGGCCAGGGTAGGAGGACCGGGGAGCTGTTTTTT.

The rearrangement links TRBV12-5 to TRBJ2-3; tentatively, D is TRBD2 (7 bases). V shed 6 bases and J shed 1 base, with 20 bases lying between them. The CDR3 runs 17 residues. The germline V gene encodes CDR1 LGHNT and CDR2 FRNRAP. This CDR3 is CASGPPVGGPGTDTQYF. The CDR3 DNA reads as TGTGCTAGTGGCCCACCTGTGGGGGGGCCGGGCACAGATACGCAGTATTTT. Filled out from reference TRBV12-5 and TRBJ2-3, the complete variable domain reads DARVTQTPRHKVTEMGQEVTMRCQPILGHNTVFWYRQTMMQGLELLAYFRNRAPLDDSGMPKDRFSAEMPDATLATLKIQPSEPRDSAVYFCASGPPVGGPGTDTQYFGPGTRLTVL.

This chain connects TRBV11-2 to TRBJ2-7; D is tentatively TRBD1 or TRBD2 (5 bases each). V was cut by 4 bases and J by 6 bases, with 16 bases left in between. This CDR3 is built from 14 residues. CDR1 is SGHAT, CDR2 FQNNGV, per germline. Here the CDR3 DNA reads TGTGCCAGCAGCTCTGGGACGGGGTGGGTCGAGCAGTACTTC. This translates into CASSSGTGWVEQYF.

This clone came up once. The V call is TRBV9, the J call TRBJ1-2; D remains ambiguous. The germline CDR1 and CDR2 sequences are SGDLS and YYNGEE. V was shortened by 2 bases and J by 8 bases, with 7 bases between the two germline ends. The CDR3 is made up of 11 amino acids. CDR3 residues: CASSVTGGYTF. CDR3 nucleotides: TGTGCCAGCAGCGTCACCGGAGGCTACACCTTC.

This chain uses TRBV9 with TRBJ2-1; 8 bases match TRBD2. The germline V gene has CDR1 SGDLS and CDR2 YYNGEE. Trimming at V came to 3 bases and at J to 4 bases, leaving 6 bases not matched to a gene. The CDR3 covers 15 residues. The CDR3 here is CASSGSGSGYNEQFF. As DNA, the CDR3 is TGTGCCAGCAGCGGGAGCGGGAGCGGTTACAATGAGCAGTTCTTC.

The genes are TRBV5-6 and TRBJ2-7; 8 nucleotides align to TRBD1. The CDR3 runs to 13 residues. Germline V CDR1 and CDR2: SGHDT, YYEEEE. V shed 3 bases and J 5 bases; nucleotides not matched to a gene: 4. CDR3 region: CASSWTGQNEQYF. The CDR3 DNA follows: TGTGCCAGCAGCTGGACAGGGCAGAACGAGCAGTACTTC.

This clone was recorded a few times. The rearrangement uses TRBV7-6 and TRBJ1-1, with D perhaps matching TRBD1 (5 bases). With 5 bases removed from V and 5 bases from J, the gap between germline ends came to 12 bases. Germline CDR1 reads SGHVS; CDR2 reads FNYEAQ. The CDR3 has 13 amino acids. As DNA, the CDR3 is TGTGCCAGCAGCCCCGGGACGTGGACTGAAGCTTTCTTT. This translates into CASSPGTWTEAFF.

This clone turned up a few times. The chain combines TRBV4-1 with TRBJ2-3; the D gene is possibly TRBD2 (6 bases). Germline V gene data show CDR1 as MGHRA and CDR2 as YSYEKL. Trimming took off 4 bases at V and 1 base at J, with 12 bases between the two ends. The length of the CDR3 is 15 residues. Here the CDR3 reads CASSRRLGGTDTQYF. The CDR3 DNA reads TGCGCCAGCAGCCGTCGACTAGGCGGCACAGATACGCAGTATTTT.

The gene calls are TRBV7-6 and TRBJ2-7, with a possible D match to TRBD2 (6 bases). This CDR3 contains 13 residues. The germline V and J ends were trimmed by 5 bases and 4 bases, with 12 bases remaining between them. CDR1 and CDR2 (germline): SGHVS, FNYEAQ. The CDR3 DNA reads TGTGCCAGCAGCGGCCGGGAGACTTACGAGCAGTACTTC. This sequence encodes CASSGRETYEQYF. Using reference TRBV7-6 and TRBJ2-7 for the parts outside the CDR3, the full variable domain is GAGVSQSPRYKVTKRGQDVALRCDPISGHVSLYWYRQALGQGPEFLTYFNYEAQQDKSGLPNDRFSAERPEGSISTLTIQRTEQRDSAMYRCASSGRETYEQYFGPGTRLTVT.

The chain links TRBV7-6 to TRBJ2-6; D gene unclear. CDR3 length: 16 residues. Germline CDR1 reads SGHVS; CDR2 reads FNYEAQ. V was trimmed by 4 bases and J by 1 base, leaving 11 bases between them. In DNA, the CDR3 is TGTGCCAGCAGCTCTTTCGGTGGTTCTGGGGCCAACGTCCTGACTTTC. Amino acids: CASSSFGGSGANVLTF.